The 6 T cell receptor beta chains reported below all come from one sample, sequenced in a study of cytomegalovirus exposure and HLA in healthy donors. PCR involved 60 Vbeta and 13 Jbeta primers. Clones were read by immunoSEQ multiplex PCR, and TCRdb kept only the in-frame ones, dropping some. The sample consists of about 63,000 clones, about 76% of them appearing once. Sequencing was carried out using PBMCs. These receptors were collected from a man in his fifties in good health and CMV-seronegative.

This clone is a singleton in its sample. V usage is TRBV5-4 and J usage is TRBJ2-3, with a tentative D call TRBD2 (7 bases). V dropped 4 bases and J dropped 1 base, with 16 bases sitting between them. The CDR3 is 16 residues long. Germline V gives CDR1 SGHNT, CDR2 YYREEE (reference sequence). The CDR3 here is CASSPLRRGRTDTQYF. The DNA of the CDR3 is TGTGCCAGCAGCCCGCTTCGGCGGGGGCGCACAGATACGCAGTATTTT.

This sequence joins TRBV5-1 and TRBJ1-4; TRBD1 matches at 10 bases. The CDR3 consists of 15 residues. Germline CDR1 reads SGHRS; CDR2 reads YFSETQ. J gave up 5 bases and V 5 bases, and 6 bases lay outside the gene matches. CDR3 DNA sequence: TGCGCCAGCAGGGCTCCGGGACAGGGGAATGAAAAACTGTTTTTT. Translated, it gives CASRAPGQGNEKLFF. The variable domain in full, with the rest retrieved from reference TRBV5-1 and TRBJ1-4, is KAGVTQTPRYLIKTRGQQVTLSCSPISGHRSVSWYQQTPGQGLQFLFEYFSETQRNKGNFPGRFSGRQFSNSRSEMNVSTLELGDSALYLCASRAPGQGNEKLFFGSGTQLSVL.

The chain is built from TRBV19 and TRBJ1-4; D is possibly TRBD1 (5 bases). Trimming left V 3 bases short and J 8 bases short, with 16 bases between. The CDR3 runs 15 residues. Germline-derived CDR1 and CDR2 are LNHDA and SQIVND (reference sequence). CDR3 nucleotides: TGTGCCAGTAGTATCACCACAGGCCTACCCGAAAAACTGTTTTTT. It encodes CASSITTGLPEKLFF.

This clone has more than one count but fewer than ten. The V call is TRBV4-1, the J call TRBJ1-2; D gene uncertain. Trimming took 0 bases from V and 2 from J, leaving 4 bases between them. Germline V gene lookup returns CDR1 MGHRA and CDR2 YSYEKL. This CDR3 has 13 residues. DNA for the CDR3: TGCGCCAGCAGCCAAGACGGGAACTATGGCTACACCTTC. Encoded protein: CASSQDGNYGYTF.

The rearrangement uses TRBV9 and TRBJ2-2; TRBD1 might be the D (5 bases). CDR1 and CDR2 from the germline V gene are SGDLS and YYNGEE. The CDR3 has 16 amino acids. Trimming cost V 4 bases and J 0 bases, with 13 bases left between them. This CDR3 is CASSRTTGPNTGELFF. CDR3 in DNA: TGTGCCAGCAGCAGAACAACAGGTCCGAACACCGGGGAGCTGTTTTTT.

V and J are TRBV2 and TRBJ2-5, with D hard to call. CDR3 length: 11 amino acids. Germline V lookup: CDR1 SNHLY, CDR2 FYNNEI. V was pared by 3 bases and J by 4 bases, with 3 bases between. The CDR3 nucleotides are TGTGCCAGCAGTGAGAGAGAGACCCAGTACTTC. Residues: CASSERETQYF.